This TCR beta chain was obtained from a study of blood T cell repertoires in COVID-19. The CDR3 is made up of 14 amino acids. Deletions cut 4 bases from V and 2 bases from J, with 13 bases between. The germline gives CDR1 SGHRS, CDR2 YFSETQ. Using immunoSEQ multiplex PCR, the repertoire was profiled, and TCRdb retains in-frame clones only, with some absent. In the table there are 650,000 to 800,000 clones, around 90% of which are singletons. This TCR was sampled from a woman between 18 and 29 years old with acute or convalescent COVID-19. This sequence joins TRBV5-1 and TRBJ2-7; tentatively, D is TRBD1 (5 bases). Specimen: peripheral blood. The CDR3 coding sequence is TGCGCCAGCAGCCTTCGGGCAGGGACCTACGAGCAGTACTTC. It encodes CASSLRAGTYEQYF.